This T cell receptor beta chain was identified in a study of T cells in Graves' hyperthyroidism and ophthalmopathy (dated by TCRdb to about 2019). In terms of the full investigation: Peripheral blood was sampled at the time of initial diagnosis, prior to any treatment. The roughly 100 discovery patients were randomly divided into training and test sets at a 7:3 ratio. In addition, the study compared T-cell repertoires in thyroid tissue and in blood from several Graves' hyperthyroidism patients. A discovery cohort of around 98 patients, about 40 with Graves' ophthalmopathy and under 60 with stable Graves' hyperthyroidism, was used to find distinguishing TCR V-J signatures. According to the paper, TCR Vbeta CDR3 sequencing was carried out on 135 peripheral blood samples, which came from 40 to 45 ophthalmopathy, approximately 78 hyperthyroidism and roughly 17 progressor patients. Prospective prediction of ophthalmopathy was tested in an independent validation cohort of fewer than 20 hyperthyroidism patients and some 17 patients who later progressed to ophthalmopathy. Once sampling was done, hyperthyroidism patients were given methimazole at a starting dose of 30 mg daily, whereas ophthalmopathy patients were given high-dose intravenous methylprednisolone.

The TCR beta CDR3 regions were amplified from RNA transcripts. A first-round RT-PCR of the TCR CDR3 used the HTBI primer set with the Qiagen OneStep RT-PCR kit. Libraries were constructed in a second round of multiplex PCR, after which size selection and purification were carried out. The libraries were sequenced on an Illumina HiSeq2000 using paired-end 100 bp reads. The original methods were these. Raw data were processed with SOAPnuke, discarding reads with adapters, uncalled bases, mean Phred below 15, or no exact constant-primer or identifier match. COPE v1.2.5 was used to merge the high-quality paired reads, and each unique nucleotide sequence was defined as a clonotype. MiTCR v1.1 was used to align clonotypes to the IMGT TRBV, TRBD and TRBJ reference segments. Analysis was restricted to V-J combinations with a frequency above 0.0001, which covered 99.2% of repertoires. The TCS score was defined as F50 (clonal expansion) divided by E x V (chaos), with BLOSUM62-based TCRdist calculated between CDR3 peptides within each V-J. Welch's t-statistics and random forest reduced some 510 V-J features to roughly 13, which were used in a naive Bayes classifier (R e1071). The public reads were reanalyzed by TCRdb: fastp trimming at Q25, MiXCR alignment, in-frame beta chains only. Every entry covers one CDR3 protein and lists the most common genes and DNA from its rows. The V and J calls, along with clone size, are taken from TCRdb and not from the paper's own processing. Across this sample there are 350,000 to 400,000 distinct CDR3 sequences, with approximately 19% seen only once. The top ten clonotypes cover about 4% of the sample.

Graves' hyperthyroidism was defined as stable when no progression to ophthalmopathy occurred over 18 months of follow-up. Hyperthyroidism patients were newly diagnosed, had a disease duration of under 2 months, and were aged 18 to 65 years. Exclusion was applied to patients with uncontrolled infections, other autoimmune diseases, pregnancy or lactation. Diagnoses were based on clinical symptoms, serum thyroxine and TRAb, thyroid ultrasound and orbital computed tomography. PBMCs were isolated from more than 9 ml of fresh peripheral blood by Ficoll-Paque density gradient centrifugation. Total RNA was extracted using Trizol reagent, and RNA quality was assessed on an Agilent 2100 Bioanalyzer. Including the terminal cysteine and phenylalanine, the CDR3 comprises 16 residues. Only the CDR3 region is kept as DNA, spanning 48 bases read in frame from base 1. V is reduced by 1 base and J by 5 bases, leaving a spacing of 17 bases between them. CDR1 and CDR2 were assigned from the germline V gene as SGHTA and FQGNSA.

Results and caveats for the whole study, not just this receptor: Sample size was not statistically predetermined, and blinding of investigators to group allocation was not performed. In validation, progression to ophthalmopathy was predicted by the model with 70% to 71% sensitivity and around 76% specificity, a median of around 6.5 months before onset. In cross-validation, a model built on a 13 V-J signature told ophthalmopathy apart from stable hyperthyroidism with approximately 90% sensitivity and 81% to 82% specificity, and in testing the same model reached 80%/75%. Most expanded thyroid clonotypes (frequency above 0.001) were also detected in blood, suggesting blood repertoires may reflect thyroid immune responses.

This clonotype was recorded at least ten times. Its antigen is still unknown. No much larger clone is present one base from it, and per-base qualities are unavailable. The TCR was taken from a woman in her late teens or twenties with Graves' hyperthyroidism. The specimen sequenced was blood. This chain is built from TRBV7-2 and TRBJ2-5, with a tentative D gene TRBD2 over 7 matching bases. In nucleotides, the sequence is TGTGCCAGCAGCTTAGATGGCGGGGGCCGTGTCGAGACCCAGTACTTC. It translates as CASSLDGGGRVETQYF.